This T cell receptor beta chain was retrieved from a study of T cell responses to AZD1222 COVID-19 vaccine. Worth noting for this clone: Its target is unknown.

The CDR3 totals 15 residues. Germline values: CDR1 SGHNT, CDR2 YENEEA. The ends were cut back, 1 base at V and 3 bases at J, with 9 bases in the middle. Study outcomes and limitations: Spike as a whole was targeted by vaccine-associated CD4 TCRs, dominant at 160-218 and 743-854. Following two doses of AZD1222, Spike-specific TCR breadth and depth rose.

TCRdb's table, derived via immunoSEQ multiplex PCR, lists solely in-frame clones and lacks some. The sample has about 69,000 clones, 75% to 90% seen once. The chain couples TRBV11-3 to TRBJ2-2; D is uncertain. Sequencing used peripheral blood, obtained 28 days after the second AZD1222 dose. The TCR was taken from an adult who received the AZD1222 COVID-19 vaccine. CDR3 sequence reads: CASSLVRSDTGELFF. In DNA form, the CDR3 reads TGTGCCAGCAGCTTAGTCAGGTCAGACACCGGGGAGCTGTTTTTT.